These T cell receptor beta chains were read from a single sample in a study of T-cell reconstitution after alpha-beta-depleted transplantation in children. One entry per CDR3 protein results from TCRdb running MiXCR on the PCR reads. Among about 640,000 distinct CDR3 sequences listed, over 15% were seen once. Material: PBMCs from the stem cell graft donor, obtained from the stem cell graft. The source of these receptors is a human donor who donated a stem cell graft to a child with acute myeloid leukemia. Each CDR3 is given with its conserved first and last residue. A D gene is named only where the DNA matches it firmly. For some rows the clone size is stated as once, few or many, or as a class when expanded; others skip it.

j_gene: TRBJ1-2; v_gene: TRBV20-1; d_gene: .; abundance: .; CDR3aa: CSARKANEGYYGYTF; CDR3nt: TGCAGTGCTAGAAAAGCGAACGAGGGGTACTATGGCTACACCTTC
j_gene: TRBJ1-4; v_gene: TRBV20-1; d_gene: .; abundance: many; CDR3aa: CSASLGTGNEKLFF; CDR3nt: TGCAGTGCCTCCTTAGGGACTGGGAATGAAAAACTGTTTTTT
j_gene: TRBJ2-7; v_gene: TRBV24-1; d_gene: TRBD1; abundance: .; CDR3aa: CATSDSDRAHEQYF; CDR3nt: TGTGCCACCAGTGACTCGGACAGGGCTCACGAGCAGTACTTC
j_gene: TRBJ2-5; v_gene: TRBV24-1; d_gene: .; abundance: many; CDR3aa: CATSDFKVPETQYF; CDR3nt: TGTGCCACCAGTGATTTCAAGGTCCCAGAGACCCAGTACTTC
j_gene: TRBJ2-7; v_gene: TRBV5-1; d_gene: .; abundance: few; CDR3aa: CASSQGHAKGSYEQYF; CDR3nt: TGCGCCAGCAGTCAAGGACACGCTAAGGGCTCCTACGAGCAGTACTTC
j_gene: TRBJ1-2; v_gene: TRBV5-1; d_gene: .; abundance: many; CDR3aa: CASSWTRDNYGYTF; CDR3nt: TGCGCCAGCAGCTGGACCCGGGACAACTATGGCTACACCTTC
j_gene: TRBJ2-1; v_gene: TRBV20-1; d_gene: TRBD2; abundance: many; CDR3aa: CSASGGGKVYNEQFF; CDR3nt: TGCAGTGCCTCCGGGGGAGGGAAGGTTTACAATGAGCAGTTCTTC
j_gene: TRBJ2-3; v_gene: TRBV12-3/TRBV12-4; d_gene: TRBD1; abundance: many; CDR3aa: CASSFRTGTGNTDTQYF; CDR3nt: TGTGCCAGCAGTTTTCGAACCGGGACAGGGAACACAGATACGCAGTATTTT
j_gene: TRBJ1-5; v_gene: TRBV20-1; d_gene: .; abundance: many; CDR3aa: CSASQASNQPQHF; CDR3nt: TGCAGTGCTAGCCAGGCTAGCAATCAGCCCCAGCATTTT
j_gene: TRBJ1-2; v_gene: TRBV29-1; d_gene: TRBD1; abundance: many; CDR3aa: CSVDLRQGNYGYTF; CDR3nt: TGCAGCGTTGACCTTCGACAGGGCAACTATGGCTACACCTTC
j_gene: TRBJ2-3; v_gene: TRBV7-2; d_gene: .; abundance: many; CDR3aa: CASSLVGVDTQYF; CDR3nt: TGTGCCAGCAGCTTAGTGGGGGTTGATACGCAGTATTTT
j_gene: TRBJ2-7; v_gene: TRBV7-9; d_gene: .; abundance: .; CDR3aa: CASSQRRVDEQYF; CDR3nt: TGTGCCAGCAGCCAGCGCCGGGTGGACGAGCAGTACTTC
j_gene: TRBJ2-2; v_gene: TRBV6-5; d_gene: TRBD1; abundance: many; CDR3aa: CASSYGQGQNTGELFF; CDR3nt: TGTGCCAGCTCTTATGGACAGGGGCAGAACACCGGGGAGCTGTTTTTT
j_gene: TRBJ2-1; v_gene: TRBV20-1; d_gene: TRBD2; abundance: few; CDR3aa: CCARDGSQSGGYNEQFF; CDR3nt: TGCTGTGCTAGAGATGGGTCCCAAAGCGGGGGTTACAATGAGCAGTTCTTC
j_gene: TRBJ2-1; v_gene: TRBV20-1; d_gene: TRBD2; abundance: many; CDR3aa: CSAGRGDSSYNEQFF; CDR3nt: TGCAGTGCTGGGAGGGGTGACAGCTCCTACAATGAGCAGTTCTTC
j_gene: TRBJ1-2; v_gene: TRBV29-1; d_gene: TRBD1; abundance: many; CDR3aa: CSAPSASTGDGYTF; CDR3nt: TGCAGCGCCCCATCCGCATCGACAGGGGATGGCTACACCTTC
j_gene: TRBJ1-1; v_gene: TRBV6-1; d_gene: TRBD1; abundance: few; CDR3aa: CASIHNRGWTEAFF; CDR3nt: TGTGCCAGCATCCATAACAGGGGCTGGACTGAAGCTTTCTTT
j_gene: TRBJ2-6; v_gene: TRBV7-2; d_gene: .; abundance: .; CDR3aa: CASSLQPGANVLTF; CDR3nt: TGTGCCAGCAGCTTACAACCCGGGGCCAACGTCCTGACTTTC
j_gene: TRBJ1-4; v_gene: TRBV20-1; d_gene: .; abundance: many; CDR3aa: CSARRDNEKLFF; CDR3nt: TGCAGTGCTAGACGCGATAATGAAAAACTGTTTTTT
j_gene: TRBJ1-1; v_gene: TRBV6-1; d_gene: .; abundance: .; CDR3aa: CASNLRGDTEAFF; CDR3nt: TGTGCCAGCAACTTAAGGGGGGACACTGAAGCTTTCTTT
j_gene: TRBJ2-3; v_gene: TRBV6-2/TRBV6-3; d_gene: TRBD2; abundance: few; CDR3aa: CASSRTGTSVSDTQYF; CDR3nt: TGTGCCAGCAGCCGAACCGGGACTAGCGTTTCAGATACGCAGTATTTT
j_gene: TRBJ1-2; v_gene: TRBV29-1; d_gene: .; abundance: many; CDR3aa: CSVDFGGRGYTF; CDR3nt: TGCAGCGTTGATTTCGGGGGCCGGGGCTACACCTTC
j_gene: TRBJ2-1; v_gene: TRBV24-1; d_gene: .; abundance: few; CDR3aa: CATRPGGKSYNEQFF; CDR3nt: TGTGCCACCAGGCCGGGGGGCAAGTCCTACAATGAGCAGTTCTTC
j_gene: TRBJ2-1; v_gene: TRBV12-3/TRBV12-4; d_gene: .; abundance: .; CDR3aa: CASTPVGSTDEQFF; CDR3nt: TGTGCCAGCACCCCTGTCGGGTCGACGGATGAGCAGTTCTTC
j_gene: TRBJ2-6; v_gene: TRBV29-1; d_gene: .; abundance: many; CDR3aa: CSVGRVSSGANVLTF; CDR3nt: TGCAGCGTTGGTCGGGTCTCGTCTGGGGCCAACGTCCTGACTTTC
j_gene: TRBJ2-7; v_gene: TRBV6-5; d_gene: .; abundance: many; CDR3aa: CASSYSTASVTYEQYF; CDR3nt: TGTGCCAGCAGTTACTCGACAGCTAGCGTTACCTACGAGCAGTACTTC
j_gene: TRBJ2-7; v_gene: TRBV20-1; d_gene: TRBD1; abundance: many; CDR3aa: CSAPSGTAYEQYF; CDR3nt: TGCAGTGCCCCCTCCGGGACAGCTTACGAGCAGTACTTC
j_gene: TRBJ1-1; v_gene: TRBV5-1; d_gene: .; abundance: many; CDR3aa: CASSLAGATEAFF; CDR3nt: TGCGCCAGCAGCTTGGCAGGGGCCACTGAAGCTTTCTTT
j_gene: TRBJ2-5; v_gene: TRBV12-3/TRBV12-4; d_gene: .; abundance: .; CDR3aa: CASTPPGTQETQYF; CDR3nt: TGTGCCAGCACCCCCCCCGGGACCCAAGAGACCCAGTACTTC